A selection of T cell receptor beta chains follows, all from one sample in a study of blood T cell repertoires in COVID-19. Sequencing used immunoSEQ multiplex PCR; TCRdb keeps in-frame clones, though not all of them. The sample has about 210,000 clones, around nine tenths seen once; the top ten hold around 1.4%. Sequencing input: peripheral blood. The receptors stem from a young man with active or convalescent COVID-19. CDR3s include the opening cysteine and the closing phenylalanine or tryptophan. Clone size, where shown, is once, few, many, or a class for clones that have expanded.

v_gene: TRBV19
j_gene: TRBJ1-5
abundance: few
CDR3aa: CASSPGINQPQHF

v_gene: TRBV9
j_gene: TRBJ2-7
abundance: NA
CDR3aa: CASSAGLAGVYEQYF

v_gene: TRBV6-6
j_gene: TRBJ2-5
abundance: NA
CDR3aa: CASSLTGVVETQYF

v_gene: TRBV7-8
j_gene: TRBJ1-3
abundance: once
CDR3aa: CASSLPGGISGNTIYF

v_gene: TRBV5-1
j_gene: TRBJ1-5
abundance: NA
CDR3aa: CASSPGTDSNQPQHF

v_gene: TRBV4-3
j_gene: TRBJ1-5
abundance: NA
CDR3aa: CASSQGHRNQPQHF

v_gene: TRBV28
j_gene: TRBJ1-2
abundance: NA
CDR3aa: CASSYPGGTYGYTF

v_gene: TRBV5-5
j_gene: TRBJ2-4
abundance: NA
CDR3aa: CATALWGAGGLNIQYF

v_gene: TRBV11-2
j_gene: TRBJ2-3
abundance: NA
CDR3aa: CASSRSTDTQYF

v_gene: TRBV9
j_gene: TRBJ2-3
abundance: once
CDR3aa: CASSVLMGNTQYF

v_gene: TRBV27
j_gene: TRBJ1-5
abundance: NA
CDR3aa: CASRPLHSNQPQHF

v_gene: TRBV19
j_gene: TRBJ1-1
abundance: NA
CDR3aa: CATTKGTPNTEAFF

v_gene: TRBV28
j_gene: TRBJ1-5
abundance: NA
CDR3aa: CASSQQSSNQPQHF

v_gene: TRBV30
j_gene: TRBJ2-7
abundance: NA
CDR3aa: CAWSAGRGTYEQYF

v_gene: TRBV27
j_gene: TRBJ2-7
abundance: NA
CDR3aa: CASSPTPLRQGAYEQYF

v_gene: TRBV6-1
j_gene: TRBJ1-5
abundance: few
CDR3aa: CASSASTKGGNQPQHF

v_gene: TRBV6-5
j_gene: TRBJ1-2
abundance: NA
CDR3aa: CASSPGQGAFGYTF

v_gene: TRBV21-1
j_gene: TRBJ1-2
abundance: NA
CDR3aa: CASSKVMYYGYTF

v_gene: TRBV5-1
j_gene: TRBJ2-1
abundance: NA
CDR3aa: CASSLDRPFSYNEQFF

v_gene: TRBV18
j_gene: TRBJ2-3
abundance: NA
CDR3aa: CASSLNILADTQYF